Shown below are 20 T cell receptor beta chains from a single sample sequenced in a study of blood T cell repertoires in COVID-19. Some clones are missing from TCRdb's copy, which holds only in-frame ones; the method was immunoSEQ multiplex PCR. The table records about 150,000 clones, 70% to 90% of them present only once. The sequencing input was peripheral blood. The receptors here all came from a human donor in a cohort sampled during active COVID-19.

The V call is TRBV4-2, the J call TRBJ2-2; 10 bases match TRBD1. V lost 0 bases and J lost 5; bases outside the gene matches: 9. The CDR3 is made up of 18 amino acids. The germline V gene encodes CDR1 LGHNA and CDR2 YNFKEQ. This CDR3 is CASSQDPGQGRGTGELFF. The CDR3, as DNA: TGTGCCAGCAGCCAAGATCCGGGACAGGGGAGAGGTACCGGGGAGCTGTTTTTT.

The V and J genes are TRBV9 and TRBJ2-3; 11 bases line up with TRBD2. CDR1 and CDR2 from the germline V gene are SGDLS and YYNGEE. V was clipped by 0 bases and J by 5 bases; unmatched bases: 5. The CDR3 is 16 amino acids. The CDR3 here is CASSVGSGGAQDTQYF. CDR3 bases: TGTGCCAGCAGCGTAGGTAGCGGGGGGGCACAAGATACGCAGTATTTT. The variable domain in full, with the rest retrieved from reference TRBV9 and TRBJ2-3, is DSGVTQTPKHLITATGQRVTLRCSPRSGDLSVYWYQQSLDQGLQFLIQYYNGEERAKGNILERFSAQQFPDLHSELNLSSLELGDSALYFCASSVGSGGAQDTQYFGPGTRLTVL.

This chain links TRBV15 with TRBJ1-1; 12 nucleotides line up with TRBD1. This CDR3 has 18 residues. V was pared by 1 base and J by 4 bases, with 10 bases of the junction left unmatched. Germline loops: CDR1 LNHNV, CDR2 YYDKDF (reference sequence). CDR3 sequence reads: CATSRAPGQGARSTEAFF. The CDR3 DNA reads as TGTGCCACCAGCAGAGCCCCGGGACAGGGGGCGCGCAGCACTGAAGCTTTCTTT.

The rearrangement uses TRBV6-5 and TRBJ2-1; TRBD2 aligns across 10 bases. The germline CDR1 and CDR2 sequences are MNHEY and SVGAGI. The trim removed 2 bases at V and 5 bases at J, leaving 3 bases unmatched. The CDR3 sequence is 15 residues long. This CDR3 reads CASSYHGTSDNEQFF. CDR3 in DNA: TGTGCCAGCAGTTACCACGGGACTAGCGACAATGAGCAGTTCTTC.

This sequence joins TRBV6-4 and TRBJ2-3; D is ambiguous. V lost 2 bases, J lost 4 bases, and 7 bases lay in between. This CDR3 has 13 residues. The V gene's germline CDR1 is MRHNA and CDR2 SNTAGT. The CDR3 protein is CASSDTLADTQYF. The CDR3 region has the DNA TGTGCCAGCAGTGACACTCTAGCAGATACGCAGTATTTT.

The CDR3 reads CASSQVSGSYEQYF. The CDR3 DNA is TGCGCCAGCAGCCAAGTTAGCGGCTCCTACGAGCAGTACTTC. The chain carries TRBV4-1 and TRBJ2-7, with a weak D call TRBD2 (6 bases). V lost 1 base to trimming and J lost 0 bases, with 7 bases between them. The CDR3 covers 14 residues. The germline V gene has CDR1 MGHRA and CDR2 YSYEKL.

The table lists this clone with a few counts. The V call is TRBV27, the J call TRBJ1-2, with TRBD1 as a possible D gene (6 bases). CDR1 is MNHEY, CDR2 SMNVEV, per germline (reference sequence). V was cut by 7 bases and J by 8 bases, with 14 bases left in between. The CDR3 runs 12 residues. The CDR3, as DNA: TGTGCCAGCAAGACAGGCACGAAAGGCTACACCTTC. Encoded protein: CASKTGTKGYTF.

The gene calls are TRBV27 and TRBJ2-3, with TRBD2 matching 13 bases. CDR3 length: 21 amino acids. Trimming took 3 bases from V and 4 from J; bases not matched to a gene: 19. The germline V gene encodes CDR1 MNHEY and CDR2 SMNVEV (reference sequence). CDR3 DNA: TGTGCCAGCAGTTTTGCCCGACGGACTAGCGGGAGTCTAGGCATCGCAGATACGCAGTATTTT. This encodes CASSFARRTSGSLGIADTQYF.

This clone was observed many times. In DNA, the CDR3 is TGTGCCAGCAGCGAGGGCTTTAAAGGAGGACAGTCCTACGAGCAGTACTTC. Translating gives CASSEGFKGGQSYEQYF. The rearrangement uses TRBV9 and TRBJ2-7, with D tentatively TRBD1 (6 bases). This CDR3 spans 17 amino acids. V dropped 3 bases and J dropped 1 base, with 20 bases sitting between them. Per germline, CDR1 SGDLS and CDR2 YYNGEE.

DNA of the CDR3: TGTGCCAGCGAGGACAGGGGGAGGGAGACCCAGTACTTC. It yields the protein CASEDRGRETQYF. This sequence joins TRBV6-5 and TRBJ2-5; 10 positions agree with TRBD1. The CDR3 loop spans 13 amino acids. Germline trimming cut 8 bases from V and 5 bases from J; bases unmatched to any gene: 5. Germline lookup yields CDR1 MNHEY and CDR2 SVGAGI.

The rearrangement joins TRBV29-1 to TRBJ2-4; TRBD1 matches 7 bases. Unmatched junction bases numbered 6, after V lost 4 bases and J lost 3 bases. This CDR3 has 14 amino acids. Germline CDR1 SQVTM, CDR2 ANQGSEA. In nucleotides, the CDR3 is TGCAGCGTTGTACAGGGGCCCATCAAAAACATTCAGTACTTC. Protein product: CSVVQGPIKNIQYF. The whole variable domain, remainder taken from reference TRBV29-1 and TRBJ2-4, is SAVISQKPSRDICQRGTSLTIQCQVDSQVTMMFWYRQQPGQSLTLIATANQGSEATYESGFVIDKFPISRPNLTFSTLTVSNMSPEDSSIYLCSVVQGPIKNIQYFGAGTRLSVL.

The genes are TRBV28 and TRBJ2-1, with D possibly TRBD2 on 5 matching bases. The germline V gene encodes CDR1 MDHEN and CDR2 SYDVKM. The CDR3 runs 16 residues. V lost 3 bases and J 9 bases, leaving 21 bases between the germline ends. The CDR3 nucleotides read TGTGCCAGCAGTTTTCGTAGGACTCCTGGCCTAGGTGAGCAGTTCTTC. It translates to CASSFRRTPGLGEQFF.

CDR3 sequence (DNA): TGTGCCAGCAGTTTAATATCGGGACTAGTTCACGAGCAGTACTTC. Residues: CASSLISGLVHEQYF. J is TRBJ2-7 and V is TRBV28, with 8 bases fitting TRBD2. Germline CDR1 is MDHEN and CDR2 is SYDVKM. The V gene end was trimmed by 2 bases and the J gene end by 5 bases; junction bases not matched to a gene: 8. The CDR3 length is 15 residues.

V and J are TRBV25-1 and TRBJ2-4; D is possibly TRBD2 (6 bases). Germline assignment: CDR1 MGHDK and CDR2 SYGVNS. This CDR3 region has 15 residues. The V gene lost 4 bases and the J gene lost 6 bases, with 16 bases spanning the gap. CDR3 amino acids: CASSGPLASANIQYF. The DNA for the CDR3 is TGTGCCAGCAGTGGTCCACTAGCTAGCGCAAACATTCAGTACTTC.

V is TRBV27 and J is TRBJ2-1; 9 bases line up with TRBD1. The trim removed 6 bases at V and 14 bases at J, leaving 8 bases unmatched. Germline CDR1 MNHEY, CDR2 SMNVEV (reference sequence). The CDR3 has 12 amino acids. CDR3 sequence: CASSRDRAREFF. CDR3 bases: TGTGCCAGCAGCCGGGACAGGGCCCGGGAGTTCTTC.

V gene TRBV30 combines with J gene TRBJ2-1; 13 nucleotides match TRBD2. Germline CDR1 is GTSNPN and CDR2 is SVGIG (reference sequence). V lost 0 bases, J lost 13 bases, and 3 bases stayed unmatched. The CDR3 consists of 13 residues. CDR3 bases: TGTGCCTGGAGTGTAGGGACTAGCGGGAACCAGTTCTTC. Its translation: CAWSVGTSGNQFF.

J is TRBJ2-7 and V is TRBV7-3; TRBD2 matches 12 bases. CDR1 is SGHTA, CDR2 FQGTGA, per germline. CDR3 length equals 17 residues. V lost 1 base and J lost 1; bases outside the gene matches: 5. In DNA form, the CDR3 reads TGTGCCAGCAGCTTAAAGGGACTAGCGGGTGTATCCTACGAGCAGTACTTC. Translating gives CASSLKGLAGVSYEQYF.

The gene calls are TRBV28 and TRBJ2-7, with D possibly matching TRBD2 (6 bases). This CDR3 comprises 16 residues. Germline lookup yields CDR1 MDHEN and CDR2 SYDVKM. The ends were cut back, 2 bases at V and 2 bases at J, with 16 bases in the middle. The CDR3 is CASSLDLRDSAYEQYF. CDR3 nucleotide sequence: TGTGCCAGCAGTTTAGACCTCCGGGACTCTGCCTACGAGCAGTACTTC.

The chain has TRBV6-5 and TRBJ2-5, with a possible D match to TRBD1 (5 bases). The germline CDR1 and CDR2 sequences are MNHEY and SVGAGI. V was clipped by 2 bases and J by 7 bases, with 5 bases between them. The CDR3 consists of 11 residues. In DNA form, the CDR3 reads TGTGCCAGCAGTTACCAGGGGACCCAGTACTTC. Encoded protein: CASSYQGTQYF.

The rearrangement uses TRBV13 and TRBJ2-7; TRBD2 matches 9 bases. V shed 3 bases, J shed 5 bases, and the junction held 8 bases outside the gene matches. The CDR3 is 15 residues long. Per the germline V gene, CDR1 is PRHDT and CDR2 is FYEKMQ (reference sequence). In DNA, the CDR3 is TGTGCCAGCAGCTTTTGGGCGGGGGGGAGGAACGAGCAGTACTTC. Translation gives CASSFWAGGRNEQYF.